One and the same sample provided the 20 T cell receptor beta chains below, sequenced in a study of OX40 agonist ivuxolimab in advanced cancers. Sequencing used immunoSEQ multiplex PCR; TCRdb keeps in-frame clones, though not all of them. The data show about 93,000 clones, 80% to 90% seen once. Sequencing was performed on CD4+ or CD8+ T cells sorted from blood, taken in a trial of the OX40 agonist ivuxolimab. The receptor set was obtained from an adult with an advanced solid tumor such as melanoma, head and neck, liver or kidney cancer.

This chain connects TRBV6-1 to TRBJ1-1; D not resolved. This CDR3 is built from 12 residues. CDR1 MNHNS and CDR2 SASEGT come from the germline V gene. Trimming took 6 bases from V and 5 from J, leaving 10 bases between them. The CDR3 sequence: CASSLLSTEAFF. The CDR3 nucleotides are TGTGCCAGCAGCCTCCTTAGTACTGAAGCTTTCTTT.

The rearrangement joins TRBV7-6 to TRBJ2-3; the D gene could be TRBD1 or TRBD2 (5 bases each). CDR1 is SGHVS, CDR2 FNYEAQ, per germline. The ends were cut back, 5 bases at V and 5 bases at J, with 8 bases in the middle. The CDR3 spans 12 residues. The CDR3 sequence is CASSPGGDTQYF. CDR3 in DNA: TGTGCCAGCAGCCCTGGGGGAGATACGCAGTATTTT.

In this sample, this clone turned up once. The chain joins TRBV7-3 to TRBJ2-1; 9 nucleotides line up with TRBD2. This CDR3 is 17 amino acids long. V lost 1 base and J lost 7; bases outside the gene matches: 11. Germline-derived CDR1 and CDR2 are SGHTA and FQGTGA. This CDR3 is CASSLMGSGRTRNEQFF. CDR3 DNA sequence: TGTGCCAGCAGCTTAATGGGTAGCGGGAGAACGAGGAATGAGCAGTTCTTC. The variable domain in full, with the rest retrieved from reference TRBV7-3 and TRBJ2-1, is GAGVSQTPSNKVTEKGKYVELRCDPISGHTALYWYRQSLGQGPEFLIYFQGTGAADDSGLPNDRFFAVRPEGSVSTLKIQRTERGDSAVYLCASSLMGSGRTRNEQFFGPGTRLTVL.

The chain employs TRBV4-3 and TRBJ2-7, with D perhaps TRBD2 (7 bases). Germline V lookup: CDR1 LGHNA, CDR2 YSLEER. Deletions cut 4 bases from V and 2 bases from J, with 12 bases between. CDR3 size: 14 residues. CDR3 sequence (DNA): TGCGCCAGCAGCCCCAGGGGAGGGCCCTACGAGCAGTACTTC. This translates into CASSPRGGPYEQYF.

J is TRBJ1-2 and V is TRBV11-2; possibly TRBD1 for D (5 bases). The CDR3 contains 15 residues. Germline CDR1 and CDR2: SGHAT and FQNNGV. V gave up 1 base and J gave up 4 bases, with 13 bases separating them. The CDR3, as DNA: TGTGCCAGCAGCTTAGCGCCCGACAGTCCCTATGGCTACACCTTC. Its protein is CASSLAPDSPYGYTF.

The CDR3 loop is CASRQAGTGDGNTIYF. CDR3 nucleotide sequence: TGTGCCAGCAGACAAGCCGGGACAGGGGACGGAAACACCATATATTTT. The chain combines TRBV7-9 with TRBJ1-3; TRBD1 matches at 10 bases. Germline-derived CDR1 and CDR2 are SEHNR and FQNEAQ (reference sequence). The CDR3 is 16 residues long. With V trimmed by 6 bases and J by 4 bases, 9 bases remained unmatched.

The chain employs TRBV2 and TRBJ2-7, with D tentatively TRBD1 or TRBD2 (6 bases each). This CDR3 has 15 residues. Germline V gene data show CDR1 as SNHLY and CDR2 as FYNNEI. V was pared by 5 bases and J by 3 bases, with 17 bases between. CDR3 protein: CASSQEGGGHYEQYF. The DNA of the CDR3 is TGTGCCAGCAGTCAAGAGGGGGGCGGCCACTACGAGCAGTACTTC.

The CDR3 DNA sequence: TGTGCCAGCAGTTTCCGAGGGGGGGCCAAAAACATTCAGTACTTC. Translating it yields CASSFRGGAKNIQYF. The chain combines TRBV27 with TRBJ2-4, with D perhaps given as TRBD1 or TRBD2 (6 bases each). The length of the CDR3 is 15 residues. CDR1 MNHEY and CDR2 SMNVEV come from the germline V gene (reference sequence). Trimming took 3 bases from V and 1 from J, leaving 10 bases between them.

DNA for the CDR3: TGTGCCAGCAGCGTAAGTCAGGGCCCACTTGGCTACACCTTC. This translates into CASSVSQGPLGYTF. This chain joins TRBV9 and TRBJ1-2, with a weak D call TRBD1 (5 bases). Trimming stripped 1 base from V and 7 bases from J, with 14 bases between. The CDR3 spans 14 residues. CDR1 is SGDLS and CDR2 is YYNGEE in the germline V gene.

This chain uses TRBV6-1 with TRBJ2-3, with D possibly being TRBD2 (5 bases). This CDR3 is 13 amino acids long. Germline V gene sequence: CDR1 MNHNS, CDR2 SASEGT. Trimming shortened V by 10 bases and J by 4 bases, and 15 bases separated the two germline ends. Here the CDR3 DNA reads TGTGCCACGGAGGAGGTTAGCCCAGATACGCAGTATTTT. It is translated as CATEEVSPDTQYF.

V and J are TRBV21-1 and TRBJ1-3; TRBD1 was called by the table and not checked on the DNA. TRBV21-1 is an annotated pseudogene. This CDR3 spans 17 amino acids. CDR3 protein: CASSKERTGTSGNTIYF. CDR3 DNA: TGTGCCAGCAGCAAAGAAAGGACAGGGACTTCTGGAAACACCATATATTTT.

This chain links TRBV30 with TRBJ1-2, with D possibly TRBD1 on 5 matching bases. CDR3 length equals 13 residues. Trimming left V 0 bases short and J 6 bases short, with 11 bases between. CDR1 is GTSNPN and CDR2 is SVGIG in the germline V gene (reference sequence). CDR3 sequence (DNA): TGTGCCTGGAGTGTACAAGGGGATGATGGCTACACCTTC. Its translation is CAWSVQGDDGYTF. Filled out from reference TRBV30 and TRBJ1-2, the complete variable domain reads SQTIHQWPATLVQPVGSPLSLECTVEGTSNPNLYWYRQAAGRGLQLLFYSVGIGQISSEVPQNLSASRPQDRQFILSSKKLLLSDSGFYLCAWSVQGDDGYTFGSGTRLTVV.

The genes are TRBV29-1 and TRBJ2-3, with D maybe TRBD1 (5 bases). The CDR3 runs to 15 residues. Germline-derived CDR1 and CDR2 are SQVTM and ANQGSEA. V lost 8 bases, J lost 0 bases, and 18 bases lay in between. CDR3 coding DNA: TGCAGCACCCAAGAACAGGAGACTAGCACAGATACGCAGTATTTT. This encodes CSTQEQETSTDTQYF.

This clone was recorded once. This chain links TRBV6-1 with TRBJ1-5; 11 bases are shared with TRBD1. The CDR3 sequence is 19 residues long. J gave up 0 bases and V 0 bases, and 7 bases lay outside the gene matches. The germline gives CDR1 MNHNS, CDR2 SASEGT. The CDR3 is CASSEAGQGAEYSNQPQHF. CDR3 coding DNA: TGTGCCAGCAGTGAAGCTGGACAGGGGGCCGAGTATAGCAATCAGCCCCAGCATTTT.

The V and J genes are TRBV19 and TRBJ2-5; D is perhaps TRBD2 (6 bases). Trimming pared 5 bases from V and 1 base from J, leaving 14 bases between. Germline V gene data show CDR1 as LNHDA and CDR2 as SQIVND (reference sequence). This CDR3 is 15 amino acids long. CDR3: CASSFLGGVQETQYF. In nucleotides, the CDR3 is TGTGCCAGTAGTTTTCTAGGAGGGGTCCAAGAGACCCAGTACTTC. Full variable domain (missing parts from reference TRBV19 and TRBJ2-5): DGGITQSPKYLFRKEGQNVTLSCEQNLNHDAMYWYRQDPGQGLRLIYYSQIVNDFQKGDIAEGYSVSREKKESFPLTVTSAQKNPTAFYLCASSFLGGVQETQYFGPGTRLLVL.

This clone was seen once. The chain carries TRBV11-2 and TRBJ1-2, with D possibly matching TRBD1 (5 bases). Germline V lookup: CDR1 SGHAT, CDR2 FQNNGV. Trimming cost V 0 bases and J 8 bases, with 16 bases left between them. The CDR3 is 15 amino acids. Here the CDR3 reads CASSLDFGTEGGYTF. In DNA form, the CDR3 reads TGTGCCAGCAGCTTAGATTTCGGGACCGAGGGGGGCTACACCTTC.

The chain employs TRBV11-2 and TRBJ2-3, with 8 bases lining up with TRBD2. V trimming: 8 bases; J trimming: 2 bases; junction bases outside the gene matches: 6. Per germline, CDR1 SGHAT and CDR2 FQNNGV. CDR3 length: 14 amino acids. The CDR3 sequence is CASSRLAYTDTQYF. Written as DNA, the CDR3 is TGTGCCAGCTCTAGACTAGCGTACACAGATACGCAGTATTTT.

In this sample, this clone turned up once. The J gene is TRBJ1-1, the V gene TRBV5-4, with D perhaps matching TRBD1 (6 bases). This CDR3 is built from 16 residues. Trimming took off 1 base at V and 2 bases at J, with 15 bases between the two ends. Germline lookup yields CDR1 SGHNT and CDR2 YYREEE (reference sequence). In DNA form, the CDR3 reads TGTGCCAGCAGCTTGATAGGCAGGGGCTCAAACACTGAAGCTTTCTTT. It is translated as CASSLIGRGSNTEAFF.

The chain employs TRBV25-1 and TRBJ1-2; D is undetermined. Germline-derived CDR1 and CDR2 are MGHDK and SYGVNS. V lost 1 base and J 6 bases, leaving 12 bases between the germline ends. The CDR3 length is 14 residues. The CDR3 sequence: CASSEWSMRNGYTF. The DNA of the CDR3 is TGTGCCAGCAGTGAATGGTCCATGCGAAATGGCTACACCTTC.

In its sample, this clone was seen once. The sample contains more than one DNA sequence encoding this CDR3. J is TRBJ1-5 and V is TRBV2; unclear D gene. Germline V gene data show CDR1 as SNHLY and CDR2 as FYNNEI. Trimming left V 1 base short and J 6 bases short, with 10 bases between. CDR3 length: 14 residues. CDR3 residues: CASSEGGVGQPQHF. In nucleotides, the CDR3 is TGTGCCAGCAGTGAAGGAGGTGTCGGTCAGCCCCAGCATTTT.